These 22 T cell receptor beta chains were all obtained from the same sample, sequenced in a study of T cells in Graves' hyperthyroidism and ophthalmopathy (dated by TCRdb to the late 2010s). The library was prepared using multiplex PCR. Reads for this sample came from an Illumina HiSeq 2000. The TCR beta CDR3 regions were amplified from RNA transcripts. For the first round of RT-PCR on the TCR CDR3, the HTBI primer set was used together with the Qiagen OneStep RT-PCR kit. TCRdb trimmed public reads at Q25 via fastp, called clones via MiXCR and kept in-frame beta chains. Merged by CDR3 protein, the rows form single entries marked with the most common genes and DNA. The sample table records around 280,000 distinct CDR3 sequences; approximately 12% of these occur just once. In total, the top ten clones hold 7% to 8.5% of the sample. Sequenced: blood. These receptors were taken from a woman between 25 and 40 years old with Graves' hyperthyroidism that later progressed to Graves' ophthalmopathy.

This clonotype was detected ten times or more. The rearrangement uses TRBV6-2 or TRBV6-3 and TRBJ2-1, with TRBD1 matching 9 bases. The germline V gene has CDR1 MNHEY and CDR2 SVGEGT. The CDR3 is 15 residues long. Losses at the gene ends were 6 bases for V and 5 bases for J; bases not matched to a gene: 8. CDR3 residues: CASRNAGTGNNEQFF. CDR3 in DNA: TGTGCCAGCAGGAATGCCGGGACAGGGAACAATGAGCAGTTCTTC.

This CDR3 is CASSFAGNPYEQYF. Written as DNA, the CDR3 is TGTGCCAGCAGTTTTGCCGGGAATCCCTACGAGCAGTACTTC. J is TRBJ2-7 and V is TRBV27, with TRBD2 as a possible D gene (5 bases). The CDR3 runs 14 residues. Looked up from germline, CDR1 is MNHEY and CDR2 is SMNVEV (reference sequence). Trimming shortened V by 3 bases and J by 2 bases, and 11 bases separated the two germline ends.

This clonotype appeared many times. The rearrangement uses TRBV29-1 and TRBJ1-1; tentative D call: TRBD1 (6 bases). Germline CDR1 reads SQVTM; CDR2 reads ANQGSEA. Trimming took 2 bases from V and 2 from J, leaving 9 bases between them. The CDR3 extends over 13 amino acids. Here the CDR3 reads CSVESRGNTEAFF. DNA for the CDR3: TGCAGCGTTGAAAGCAGGGGAAACACTGAAGCTTTCTTT. Full variable domain (missing parts from reference TRBV29-1 and TRBJ1-1): SAVISQKPSRDICQRGTSLTIQCQVDSQVTMMFWYRQQPGQSLTLIATANQGSEATYESGFVIDKFPISRPNLTFSTLTVSNMSPEDSSIYLCSVESRGNTEAFFGQGTRLTVV.

This clonotype was seen more than once but under ten times. Germline is not matched at one junction end, which may reflect a read error. The V and J genes are TRBV5-8 and TRBJ2-7; D is uncertain. The CDR3 loop spans 15 amino acids. Germline-derived CDR1 and CDR2 are SGHTS and YDEGEE. CDR3 in DNA: TGCGCCAGCAGCCCACTCCTGGGCGGTACCTACGAGCAGTACTTC. It yields the protein CASSPLLGGTYEQYF.

The chain uses TRBV4-3 and TRBJ2-2, with 9 nucleotides matching TRBD2. This CDR3 is built from 17 residues. Germline CDR1 and CDR2: LGHNA and YSLEER. J lost 0 bases, V lost 0 bases, and 2 bases had no gene match. The CDR3 protein is CASSQDPSGTNTGELFF. The CDR3 DNA follows: TGCGCCAGCAGCCAAGATCCTAGCGGGACGAACACCGGGGAGCTGTTTTTT.

The sample holds many counts of this clonotype. The chain recombines TRBV5-1 with TRBJ2-1; 7 positions match TRBD2. This CDR3 has 15 amino acids. Germline V lookup: CDR1 SGHRS, CDR2 YFSETQ. The junction had 7 bases not matched to a gene; V was cut back by 4 bases and J by 3 bases. DNA of the CDR3: TGCGCCAGCAGCCCGGAGGTAGCGGGCTACAATGAGCAGTTCTTC. It encodes CASSPEVAGYNEQFF.

In its sample, this clonotype was seen a few times. A much larger clone lies a single base off, so this may be a read error. This rearrangement joins TRBV3-1 to TRBJ1-1; no definite D call. The CDR3 has 11 amino acids. The germline V gene has CDR1 LGHDT and CDR2 YNNKEL (reference sequence). Trimming left V 0 bases short and J 8 bases short, with 4 bases between. This chain's CDR3 is CASSQDREAFF. CDR3 in DNA: TGTGCCAGCAGCCAAGATAGGGAAGCTTTCTTT.

This clonotype was observed many times. The junction and the germline gene differ at one end; a read error may be behind it. This chain joins TRBV7-7 and TRBJ2-5, with D tentatively TRBD2 (5 bases). Looked up from germline, CDR1 is SSHAT and CDR2 is FNYEAQ (reference sequence). The CDR3 is made up of 14 amino acids. CDR3 in DNA: TGTGCTAGCAGCTCCCGCGGGCTAGCAGAGACCCAGTACTTC. As protein: CASSSRGLAETQYF.

This clonotype was seen many times. The V and J genes are TRBV7-3 and TRBJ2-2, with 7 bases lining up with TRBD2. This CDR3 has 14 amino acids. Germline V lookup: CDR1 SGHTA, CDR2 FQGTGA. V shed 5 bases and J 6 bases; nucleotides not matched to a gene: 6. This chain's CDR3 is CASSRTSLAGELFF. Here the CDR3 DNA reads TGTGCCAGCAGCCGGACTAGTCTCGCCGGGGAGCTGTTTTTT.

The chain employs TRBV5-6 and TRBJ2-3; the match to TRBD1 covers 8 bases. The CDR3 loop spans 13 amino acids. Germline CDR1 is SGHDT and CDR2 is YYEEEE. V lost 7 bases and J lost 6; bases outside the gene matches: 7. The CDR3 is CASGSDRADTQYF. The CDR3 DNA reads as TGTGCCAGCGGCTCGGACAGGGCCGATACGCAGTATTTT.

This clonotype was observed at least ten times. The chain is built from TRBV5-6 and TRBJ2-7; 15 nucleotides line up with TRBD2. V dropped 3 bases and J dropped 0; count of bases not matched to a gene: 4. The CDR3 runs to 17 residues. Germline V CDR1 and CDR2: SGHDT, YYEEEE. This CDR3 is CASSWGLAGGPSYEQYF. CDR3 sequence (DNA): TGTGCCAGCAGCTGGGGACTAGCGGGAGGACCCTCCTACGAGCAGTACTTC.

This clonotype was seen ten or more times. The V call is TRBV20-1, the J call TRBJ2-7; 7 bases line up with TRBD2. The ends lost 6 bases at V and 4 bases at J; junction bases unmatched: 27. This CDR3 is 19 amino acids long. Germline V lookup: CDR1 DFQATT, CDR2 SNEGSKA (reference sequence). CDR3 protein: CSAPLGRELIAGNRYEQYF. The CDR3 DNA reads as TGCAGTGCCCCTTTGGGTAGAGAATTGATAGCGGGTAATCGGTACGAGCAGTACTTC.

The genes are TRBV5-1 and TRBJ1-4; a weak D match, TRBD1 (5 bases). CDR3 size: 13 residues. Trimming removed 3 bases from V and 7 bases from J, with 10 bases in between. Germline V lookup: CDR1 SGHRS, CDR2 YFSETQ. CDR3: CASSYGTFEKLFF. CDR3 sequence (DNA): TGCGCCAGCAGCTACGGGACTTTTGAAAAACTGTTTTTT.

This clonotype was recorded at least ten times. This chain uses TRBV30 with TRBJ1-5, with D possibly TRBD1 on 6 matching bases. Germline assignment: CDR1 GTSNPN and CDR2 SVGIG (reference sequence). Trimming removed 0 bases at V and 5 bases at J, with 14 bases between. This CDR3 is 15 amino acids long. The CDR3 loop is CAWSVGGGPYQPQHF. CDR3 DNA: TGTGCCTGGAGTGTCGGGGGGGGCCCCTATCAGCCCCAGCATTTT.

The gene calls are TRBV14 and TRBJ1-4; TRBD1 is a possible D gene (5 bases). The CDR3 has 15 residues. The V end was cut by 5 bases, the J end by 7 bases, with 17 bases between. In germline, CDR1 is SGHDN, CDR2 FVKESK. The CDR3 DNA reads TGTGCCAGCAGCTTCGAATTCAGGGTTGGTGAAAAACTGTTTTTT. It yields the protein CASSFEFRVGEKLFF.

This clonotype was seen many times. The chain couples TRBV6-5 to TRBJ2-3; the match to TRBD1 covers 9 bases. Germline CDR1 reads MNHEY; CDR2 reads SVGAGI. This CDR3 has 15 residues. V lost 2 bases to trimming and J lost 5 bases; unmatched junction nucleotides: 5. The CDR3 protein is CASSYAGQGRDTQYF. The CDR3 DNA sequence: TGTGCCAGCAGTTACGCGGGACAGGGTAGAGATACGCAGTATTTT.

The CDR3 bases are TGCAGTGCTAGGGCCGGGACTAGCGGCTACAATGAGCAGTTCTTC. The encoded protein is CSARAGTSGYNEQFF. The chain uses TRBV20-1 and TRBJ2-1, with TRBD2 matching 11 bases. V lost 3 bases to trimming and J lost 3 bases; unmatched junction nucleotides: 4. Per germline, CDR1 DFQATT and CDR2 SNEGSKA (reference sequence). CDR3 length: 15 residues.

This clonotype was picked up many times. This chain connects TRBV30 to TRBJ2-7, with D perhaps matching TRBD2 (6 bases). The CDR3 runs 14 residues. The V gene lost 4 bases and the J gene lost 0 bases, with 13 bases spanning the gap. Germline CDR1 is GTSNPN and CDR2 is SVGIG (reference sequence). CDR3 loop: CAWKWDSSSYEQYF. The CDR3 DNA reads as TGTGCCTGGAAATGGGACTCGAGCTCCTACGAGCAGTACTTC.

This clonotype occurred a few times. The chain employs TRBV9 and TRBJ2-1; D call uncertain. Germline values: CDR1 SGDLS, CDR2 YYNGEE. The CDR3 extends over 19 amino acids. The V gene lost 4 bases and the J gene lost 0 bases, with 23 bases spanning the gap. CDR3: CASSLTLGVSPSSYNEQFF. CDR3 DNA sequence: TGTGCCAGCAGCCTTACATTAGGTGTATCTCCGAGCTCCTACAATGAGCAGTTCTTC.

This clonotype has a count of ten or more. CDR3 sequence: CASSAKGEYSPLHF. The CDR3 nucleotides are TGTGCCAGCAGCGCCAAGGGAGAATATTCACCCCTCCACTTT. The genes are TRBV6-2 or TRBV6-3 and TRBJ1-6; D ambiguous. The CDR3 consists of 14 residues. Between the trimmed V and J ends, which lost 6 bases and 8 bases, there was a span of 14 bases. From germline, CDR1 is MNHEY and CDR2 SVGEGT.

This clonotype was seen ten or more times. This chain joins TRBV28 and TRBJ1-2; 7 nucleotides agree with TRBD1. This CDR3 is 14 amino acids long. V shed 6 bases and J 6 bases; nucleotides not matched to a gene: 10. Germline assignment: CDR1 MDHEN and CDR2 SYDVKM. The CDR3 coding sequence is TGTGCCAGCAGCATCTTGGACAGGTCAAATGGCTACACCTTC. This encodes CASSILDRSNGYTF.

This clonotype was observed many times. The chain is built from TRBV13 and TRBJ2-3, with 8 bases that match TRBD2. With 5 bases clipped from V and 9 bases from J, the junction kept 4 bases outside the gene matches. Germline CDR1 PRHDT, CDR2 FYEKMQ (reference sequence). This CDR3 is 12 amino acids long. The CDR3 loop reads CASSPTSETQYF. The CDR3 region has the DNA TGTGCCAGCAGCCCGACTAGCGAGACGCAGTATTTT.